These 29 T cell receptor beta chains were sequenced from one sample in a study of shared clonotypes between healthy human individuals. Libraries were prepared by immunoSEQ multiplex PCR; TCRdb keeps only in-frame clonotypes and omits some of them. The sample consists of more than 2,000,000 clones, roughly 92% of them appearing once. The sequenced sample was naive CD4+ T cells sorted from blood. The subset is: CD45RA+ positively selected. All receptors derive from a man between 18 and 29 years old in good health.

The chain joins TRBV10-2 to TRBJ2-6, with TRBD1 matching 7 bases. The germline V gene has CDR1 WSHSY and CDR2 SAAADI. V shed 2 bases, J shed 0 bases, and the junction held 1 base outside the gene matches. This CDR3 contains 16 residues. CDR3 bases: TGCGCCAGCAGTGAGCAGGGGGTCTCTGGGGCCAACGTCCTGACTTTC. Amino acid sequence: CASSEQGVSGANVLTF.

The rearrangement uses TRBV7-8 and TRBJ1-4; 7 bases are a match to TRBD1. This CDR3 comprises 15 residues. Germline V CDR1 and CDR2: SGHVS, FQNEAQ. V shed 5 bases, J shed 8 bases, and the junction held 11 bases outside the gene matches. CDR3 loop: CASSTRTGQTEKLFF. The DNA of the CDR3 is TGTGCCAGCAGCACAAGGACAGGCCAAACAGAAAAACTGTTTTTT.

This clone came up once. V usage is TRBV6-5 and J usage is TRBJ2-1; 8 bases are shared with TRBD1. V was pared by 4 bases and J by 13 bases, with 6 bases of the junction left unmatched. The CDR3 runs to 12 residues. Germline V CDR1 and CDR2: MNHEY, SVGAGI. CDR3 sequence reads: CASSSQGAPQFF. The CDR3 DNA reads TGTGCCAGCAGTTCCCAGGGGGCTCCTCAGTTCTTC.

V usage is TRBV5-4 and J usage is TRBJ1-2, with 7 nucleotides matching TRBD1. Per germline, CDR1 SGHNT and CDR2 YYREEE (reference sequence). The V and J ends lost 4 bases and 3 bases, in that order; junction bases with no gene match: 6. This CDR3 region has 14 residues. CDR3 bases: TGTGCCAGCAGCCCGATAACAGGGGACTATGGCTACACCTTC. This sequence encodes CASSPITGDYGYTF.

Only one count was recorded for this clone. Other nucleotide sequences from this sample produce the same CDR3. The CDR3 region is CASSRGQGAEAFF. The CDR3 region has the DNA TGTGCCAGCAGCCGGGGACAGGGGGCTGAAGCTTTCTTT. The chain has TRBV6-5 and TRBJ1-1; TRBD1 matches 11 bases. This CDR3 contains 13 residues. J gave up 6 bases and V 6 bases, and 3 bases lay outside the gene matches. Germline assignment: CDR1 MNHEY and CDR2 SVGAGI.

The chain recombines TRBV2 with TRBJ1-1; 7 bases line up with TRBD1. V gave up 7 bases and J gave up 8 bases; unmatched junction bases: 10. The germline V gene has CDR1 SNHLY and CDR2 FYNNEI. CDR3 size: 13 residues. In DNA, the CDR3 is TGTGCCAGCAACGGACAGGTCCCCTTAGAAGCTTTCTTT. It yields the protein CASNGQVPLEAFF.

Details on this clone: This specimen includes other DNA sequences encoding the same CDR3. CDR3 nucleotides: TGTGCCAGTAGTATGACTAGTAGCACAGATACGCAGTATTTT. This encodes CASSMTSSTDTQYF. The chain links TRBV19 to TRBJ2-3, with D tentatively TRBD2 (6 bases). The CDR3 consists of 14 residues. The germline V gene has CDR1 LNHDA and CDR2 SQIVND (reference sequence). V shed 3 bases and J shed 0 bases, with 7 bases lying between them.

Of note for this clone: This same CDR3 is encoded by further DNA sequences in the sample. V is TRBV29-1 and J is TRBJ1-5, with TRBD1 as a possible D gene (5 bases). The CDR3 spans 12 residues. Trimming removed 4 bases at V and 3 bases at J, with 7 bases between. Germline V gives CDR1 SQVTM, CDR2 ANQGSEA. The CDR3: CSVARDNQPQHF. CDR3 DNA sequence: TGCAGCGTTGCCAGGGACAATCAGCCCCAGCATTTT.

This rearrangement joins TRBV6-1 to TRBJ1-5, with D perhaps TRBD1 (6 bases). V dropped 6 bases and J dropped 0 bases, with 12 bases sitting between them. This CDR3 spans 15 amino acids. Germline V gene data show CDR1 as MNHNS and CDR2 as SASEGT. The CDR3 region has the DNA TGTGCCAGCAGATACAGGGTGGATAGCAATCAGCCCCAGCATTTT. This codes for CASRYRVDSNQPQHF.

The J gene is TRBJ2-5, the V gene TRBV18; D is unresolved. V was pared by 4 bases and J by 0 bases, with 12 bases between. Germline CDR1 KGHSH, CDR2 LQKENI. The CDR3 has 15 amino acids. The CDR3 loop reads CASSRSKAYQETQYF. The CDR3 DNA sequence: TGTGCCAGCTCACGGTCTAAGGCTTACCAAGAGACCCAGTACTTC.

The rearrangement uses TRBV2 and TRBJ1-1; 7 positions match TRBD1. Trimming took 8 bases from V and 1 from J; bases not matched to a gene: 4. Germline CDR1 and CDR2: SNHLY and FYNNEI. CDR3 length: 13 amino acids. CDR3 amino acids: CASGRGRNTEAFF. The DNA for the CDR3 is TGTGCCAGCGGGAGGGGGCGGAACACTGAAGCTTTCTTT.

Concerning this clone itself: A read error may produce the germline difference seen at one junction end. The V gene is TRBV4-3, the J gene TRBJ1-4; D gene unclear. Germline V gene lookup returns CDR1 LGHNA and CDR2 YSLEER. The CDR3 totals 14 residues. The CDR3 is CASGTGWVNGKLFF. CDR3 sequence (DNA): TGCGCCAGCGGAACCGGTTGGGTAAATGGAAAACTGTTTTTT.

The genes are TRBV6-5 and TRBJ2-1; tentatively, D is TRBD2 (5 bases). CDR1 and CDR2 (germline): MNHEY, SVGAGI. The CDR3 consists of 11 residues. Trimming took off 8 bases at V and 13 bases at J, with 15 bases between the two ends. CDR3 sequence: CASRRSGRQFF. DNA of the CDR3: TGTGCCAGCCGTAGAAGCGGTCGCCAGTTCTTC.

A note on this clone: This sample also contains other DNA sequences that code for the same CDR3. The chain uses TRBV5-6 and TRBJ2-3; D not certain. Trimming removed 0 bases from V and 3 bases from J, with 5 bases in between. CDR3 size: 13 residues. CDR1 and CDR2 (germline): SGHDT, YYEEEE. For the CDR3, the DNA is TGTGCCAGCAGCTTGGGGAGTACAGATACGCAGTATTTT. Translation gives CASSLGSTDTQYF.

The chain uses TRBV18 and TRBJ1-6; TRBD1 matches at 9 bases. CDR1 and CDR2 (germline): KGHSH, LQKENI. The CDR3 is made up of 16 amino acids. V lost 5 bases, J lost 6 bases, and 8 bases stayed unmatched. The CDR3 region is CASSIGQGNLNSPLHF. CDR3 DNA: TGTGCCAGCTCAATCGGACAGGGGAACCTTAATTCACCCCTCCACTTT.

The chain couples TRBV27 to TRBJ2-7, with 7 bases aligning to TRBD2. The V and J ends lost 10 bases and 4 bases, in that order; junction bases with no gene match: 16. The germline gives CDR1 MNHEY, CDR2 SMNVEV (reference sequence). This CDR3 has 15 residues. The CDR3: CATSRVASGNYEQYF. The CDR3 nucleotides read TGTGCCACGTCCAGAGTTGCTAGCGGAAATTACGAGCAGTACTTC.

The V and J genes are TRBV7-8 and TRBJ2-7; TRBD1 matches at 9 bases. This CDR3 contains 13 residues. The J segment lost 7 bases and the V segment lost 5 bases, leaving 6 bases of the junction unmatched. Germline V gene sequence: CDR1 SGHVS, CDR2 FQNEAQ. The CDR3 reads CASSGQGMVEQYF. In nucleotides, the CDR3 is TGTGCCAGCAGCGGACAGGGGATGGTGGAGCAGTACTTC. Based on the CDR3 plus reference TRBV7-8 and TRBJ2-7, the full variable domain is GAGVSQSPRYKVAKRGQDVALRCDPISGHVSLFWYQQALGQGPEFLTYFQNEAQLDKSGLPSDRFFAERPEGSVSTLKIQRTQQEDSAVYLCASSGQGMVEQYFGPGTRLTVT.

The CDR3 protein is CASSMRQGEDTEAFF. CDR3 DNA sequence: TGCGCCAGCAGCATGAGACAGGGGGAAGACACTGAAGCTTTCTTT. V and J are TRBV5-1 and TRBJ1-1, with TRBD1 identical over 9 bases. V lost 4 bases and J lost 3; bases outside the gene matches: 7. CDR1 is SGHRS and CDR2 is YFSETQ in the germline V gene. CDR3 length: 15 residues.

For the CDR3, the DNA is TGTGCCAGCAGCCCGACAGGACAGGGAAAGTTGTACGAGCAGTACTTC. This codes for CASSPTGQGKLYEQYF. V usage is TRBV7-6 and J usage is TRBJ2-7, with 8 positions matching TRBD1. The CDR3 covers 16 residues. Trimming took 5 bases from V and 4 from J; bases not matched to a gene: 13. Per germline, CDR1 SGHVS and CDR2 FNYEAQ.

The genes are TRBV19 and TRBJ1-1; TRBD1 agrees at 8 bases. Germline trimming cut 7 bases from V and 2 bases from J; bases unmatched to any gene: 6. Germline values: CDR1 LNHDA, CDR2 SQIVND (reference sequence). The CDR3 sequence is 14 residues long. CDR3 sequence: CASTKGQVNTEAFF. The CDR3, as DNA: TGTGCCAGTACCAAGGGACAGGTTAACACTGAAGCTTTCTTT. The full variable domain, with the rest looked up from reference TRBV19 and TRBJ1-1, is DGGITQSPKYLFRKEGQNVTLSCEQNLNHDAMYWYRQDPGQGLRLIYYSQIVNDFQKGDIAEGYSVSREKKESFPLTVTSAQKNPTAFYLCASTKGQVNTEAFFGQGTRLTVV.

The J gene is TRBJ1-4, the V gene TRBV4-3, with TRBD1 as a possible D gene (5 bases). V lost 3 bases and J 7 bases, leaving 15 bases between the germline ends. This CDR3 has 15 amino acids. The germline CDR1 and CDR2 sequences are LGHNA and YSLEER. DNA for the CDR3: TGCGCCAGCAGCCAGAACCCTGACAGTGGTGAAAAACTGTTTTTT. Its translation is CASSQNPDSGEKLFF.

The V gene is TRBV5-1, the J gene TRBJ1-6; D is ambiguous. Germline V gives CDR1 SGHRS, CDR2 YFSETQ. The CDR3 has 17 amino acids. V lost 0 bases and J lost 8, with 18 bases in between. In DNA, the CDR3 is TGCGCCAGCAGCTTGGCTGAGTTCCGGGCACCAGATTCACCCCTCCACTTT. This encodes CASSLAEFRAPDSPLHF.

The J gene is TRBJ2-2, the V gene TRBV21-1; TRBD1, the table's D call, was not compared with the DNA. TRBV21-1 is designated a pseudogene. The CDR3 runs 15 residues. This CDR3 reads CASSNGQGVSGELFF. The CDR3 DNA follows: TGTGCCAGCAGCAACGGACAGGGGGTTTCCGGGGAGCTGTTTTTT.

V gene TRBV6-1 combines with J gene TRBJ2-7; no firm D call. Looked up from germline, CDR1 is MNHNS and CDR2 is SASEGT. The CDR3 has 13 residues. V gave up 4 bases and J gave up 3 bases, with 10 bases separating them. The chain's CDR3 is CASSGPPRYEQYF. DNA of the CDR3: TGTGCCAGCAGTGGGCCCCCGCGCTACGAGCAGTACTTC.

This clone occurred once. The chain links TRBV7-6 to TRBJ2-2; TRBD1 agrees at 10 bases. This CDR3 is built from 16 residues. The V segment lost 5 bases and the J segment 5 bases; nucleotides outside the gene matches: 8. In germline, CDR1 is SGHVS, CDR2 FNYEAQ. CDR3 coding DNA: TGTGCCAGCAGCCCCACGGGACAGGGGTGGACCGGGGAGCTGTTTTTT. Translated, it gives CASSPTGQGWTGELFF.

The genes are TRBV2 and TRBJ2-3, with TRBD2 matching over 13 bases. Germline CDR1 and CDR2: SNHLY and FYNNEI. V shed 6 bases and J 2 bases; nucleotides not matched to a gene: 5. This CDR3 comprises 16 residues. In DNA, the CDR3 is TGTGCCAGCAGGTCACTAGCGGGGGGGTCCACAGATACGCAGTATTTT. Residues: CASRSLAGGSTDTQYF.

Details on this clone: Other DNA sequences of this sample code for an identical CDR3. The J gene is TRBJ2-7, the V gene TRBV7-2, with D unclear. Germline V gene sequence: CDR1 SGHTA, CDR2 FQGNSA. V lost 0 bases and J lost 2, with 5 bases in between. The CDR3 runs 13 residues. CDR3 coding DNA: TGTGCCAGCAGCTTAGCGGGAACCTACGAGCAGTACTTC. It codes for CASSLAGTYEQYF.

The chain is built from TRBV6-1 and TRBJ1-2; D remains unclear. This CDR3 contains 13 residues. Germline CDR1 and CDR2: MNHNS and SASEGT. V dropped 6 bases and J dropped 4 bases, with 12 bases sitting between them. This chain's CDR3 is CASRAVPFYGYTF. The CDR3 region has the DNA TGTGCCAGCAGAGCAGTCCCTTTCTATGGCTACACCTTC.

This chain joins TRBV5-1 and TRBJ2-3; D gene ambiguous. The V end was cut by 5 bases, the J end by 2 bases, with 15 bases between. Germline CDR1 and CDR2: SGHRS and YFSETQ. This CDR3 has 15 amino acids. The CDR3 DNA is TGCGCCAGCAGTCGAAGCGTCCCTTTCACAGATACGCAGTATTTT. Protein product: CASSRSVPFTDTQYF.